A single sample gave rise to the 13 T cell receptor beta chains below, sequenced in a study of blood T cell repertoires in COVID-19. The protocol was immunoSEQ multiplex PCR, while the TCRdb copy is restricted to in-frame clones and leaves out a portion. There are roughly 150,000 clones in the sample; roughly 80% occur only once, and around 9.9% lies in the top ten. The source material was peripheral blood. Receptor source: a man aged 65 to 85 with active or convalescent COVID-19.

This rearrangement joins TRBV2 to TRBJ1-2; no reliable D call. There are 15 residues in the CDR3. The V end was cut by 3 bases, the J end by 8 bases, with 19 bases between. From germline, CDR1 is SNHLY and CDR2 FYNNEI. CDR3 DNA: TGTGCCAGCAGTGAGCGGTGGACTGAGGCGTGCGGCTACACCTTC. Translating it yields CASSERWTEACGYTF.

The J gene is TRBJ2-2, the V gene TRBV7-2; 12 nucleotides agree with TRBD2. The CDR3 consists of 15 residues. Trimming took 5 bases from V and 16 from J; bases not matched to a gene: 14. Germline V CDR1 and CDR2: SGHTA, FQGNSA. As DNA, the CDR3 is TGTGCCAGCAGCCCCGCTCCACCGGGACTAGCGGGCCCGTTTTTT. Amino acids: CASSPAPPGLAGPFF.

This chain links TRBV25-1 with TRBJ2-7; 12 nucleotides align to TRBD1. Trimming cost V 2 bases and J 9 bases; bases outside gene matches: 5. The CDR3 spans 14 residues. Per the germline V gene, CDR1 is MGHDK and CDR2 is SYGVNS. The CDR3 DNA reads TGTGCCAGCAGTGAACCGGGACAGGGGGCTTCGCAGTACTTC. Translation gives CASSEPGQGASQYF.

The J gene is TRBJ1-3, the V gene TRBV30, with 7 bases aligning to TRBD1. J gave up 2 bases and V 0 bases, and 7 bases lay outside the gene matches. The CDR3 loop spans 16 amino acids. The germline gives CDR1 GTSNPN, CDR2 SVGIG (reference sequence). CDR3 amino acids: CAWSVGGQATGNTIYF. The DNA for the CDR3 is TGTGCCTGGAGTGTTGGCGGACAGGCGACTGGAAACACCATATATTTT.

The chain has TRBV14 and TRBJ2-7; 14 bases line up with TRBD2. The CDR3 length is 17 residues. Trimming at V came to 1 base and at J to 3 bases, leaving 5 bases not matched to a gene. CDR1 is SGHDN and CDR2 is FVKESK in the germline V gene. CDR3 region: CASSQGTSGRSFYEQYF. The CDR3 region has the DNA TGTGCCAGCAGCCAAGGGACTAGCGGGAGGAGCTTCTACGAGCAGTACTTC.

The chain is built from TRBV27 and TRBJ2-1; TRBD2 matches at 12 bases. Germline assignment: CDR1 MNHEY and CDR2 SMNVEV (reference sequence). Losses at the gene ends were 5 bases for V and 9 bases for J; bases not matched to a gene: 8. The CDR3 is 15 residues long. The CDR3 loop reads CASSPTSGGAGEQFF. CDR3 sequence (DNA): TGTGCCAGCAGTCCGACTAGCGGGGGTGCCGGTGAGCAGTTCTTC.

The chain couples TRBV5-1 to TRBJ2-3, with D tentatively TRBD2 (5 bases). Germline CDR1 is SGHRS and CDR2 is YFSETQ. This CDR3 has 13 residues. The ends were cut back, 0 bases at V and 8 bases at J, with 10 bases in the middle. The CDR3 spells CASSLEDSGTQYF. The CDR3 DNA sequence: TGCGCCAGCAGCTTGGAGGACTCGGGTACGCAGTATTTT.

The rearrangement uses TRBV27 and TRBJ1-6; 9 bases map to TRBD1. V was pared by 6 bases and J by 3 bases, with 9 bases of the junction left unmatched. Looked up from germline, CDR1 is MNHEY and CDR2 is SMNVEV (reference sequence). This CDR3 comprises 17 residues. The CDR3 DNA reads as TGTGCCAGCAGCCCGGACAGGGGTCTTAACTATAATTCACCCCTCCACTTT. This gives the protein CASSPDRGLNYNSPLHF.

The chain couples TRBV18 to TRBJ1-2; 7 bases map to TRBD1. Germline V gives CDR1 KGHSH, CDR2 LQKENI. Unmatched junction bases numbered 2, after V lost 0 bases and J lost 4 bases. The CDR3 length is 14 residues. In nucleotides, the CDR3 is TGTGCCAGCTCACCACCGGGACAGACCTATGGCTACACCTTC. Its protein is CASSPPGQTYGYTF. Combining the CDR3 with reference TRBV18 and TRBJ1-2 gives the whole variable domain NAGVMQNPRHLVRRRGQEARLRCSPMKGHSHVYWYRQLPEEGLKFMVYLQKENIIDESGMPKERFSAEFPKEGPSILRIQQVVRGDSAAYFCASSPPGQTYGYTFGSGTRLTVV.

The chain recombines TRBV6-1 with TRBJ2-7, with a weak D call TRBD2 (5 bases). This CDR3 is 14 amino acids long. The germline V gene has CDR1 MNHNS and CDR2 SASEGT. Trimming pared 6 bases from V and 2 bases from J, leaving 14 bases between. The CDR3 sequence is CASRSSTGTYEQYF. The CDR3 DNA sequence: TGTGCCAGCAGATCCTCGACGGGGACCTACGAGCAGTACTTC.

V usage is TRBV4-1 and J usage is TRBJ1-5, with 8 bases fitting TRBD1. CDR1 is MGHRA and CDR2 is YSYEKL in the germline V gene. V was clipped by 2 bases and J by 4 bases; unmatched bases: 4. The CDR3 covers 15 residues. The CDR3 sequence: CASSQLTGGNQPQHF. The CDR3 bases are TGCGCCAGCAGCCAACTTACAGGGGGTAATCAGCCCCAGCATTTT.

The chain combines TRBV29-1 with TRBJ2-6; 11 bases are a match to TRBD1. The germline gives CDR1 SQVTM, CDR2 ANQGSEA. The CDR3 loop spans 15 amino acids. The V gene end was trimmed by 8 bases and the J gene end by 3 bases; junction bases not matched to a gene: 6. The CDR3: CSTLDRGLGANVLTF. CDR3 nucleotide sequence: TGCAGCACCCTGGACAGGGGGCTTGGGGCCAACGTCCTGACTTTC.

The chain carries TRBV27 and TRBJ2-6, with 7 bases matching TRBD2. The J segment lost 0 bases and the V segment lost 10 bases, leaving 12 bases of the junction unmatched. The germline V gene has CDR1 MNHEY and CDR2 SMNVEV (reference sequence). CDR3 length equals 17 residues. The CDR3 DNA reads as TGTGCCACATTAATCCACGGGAGGAACTCTGGGGCCAACGTCCTGACTTTC. Translated: CATLIHGRNSGANVLTF.